This TCR beta chain was sequenced for a study of T cells after yellow fever vaccination. TCRdb reprocessed the 5' RACE reads with MiXCR, giving one entry per CDR3 protein. The table has about 300,000 distinct CDR3 sequences, 3% to 4.5% seen once. This clonotype turned up a few times. The material was PBMCs, obtained 5 days after the yellow fever booster vaccination. The sequence was obtained from a young man who received the YFV17D yellow fever vaccine.

The CDR3 sequence is CASSERTGGTGYTF. In nucleotides, the CDR3 is TGTGCCAGCAGTGAACGGACAGGGGGCACTGGCTACACCTTC. The rearrangement links TRBV6-1 to TRBJ1-2; 11 nucleotides agree with TRBD1. This CDR3 has 14 amino acids. From germline, CDR1 is MNHNS and CDR2 SASEGT. The ends lost 2 bases at V and 7 bases at J; junction bases unmatched: 3.